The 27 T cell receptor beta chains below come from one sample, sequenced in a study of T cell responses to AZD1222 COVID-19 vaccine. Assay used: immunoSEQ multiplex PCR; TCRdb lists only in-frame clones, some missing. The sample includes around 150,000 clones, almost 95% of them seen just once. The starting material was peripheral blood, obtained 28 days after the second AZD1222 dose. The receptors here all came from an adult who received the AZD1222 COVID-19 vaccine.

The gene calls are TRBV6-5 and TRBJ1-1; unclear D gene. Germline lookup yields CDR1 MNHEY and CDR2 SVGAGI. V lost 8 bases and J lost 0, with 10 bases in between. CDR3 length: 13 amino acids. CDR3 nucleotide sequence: TGTGCCAGCTCAGCCAGACTGAACACTGAAGCTTTCTTT. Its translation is CASSARLNTEAFF.

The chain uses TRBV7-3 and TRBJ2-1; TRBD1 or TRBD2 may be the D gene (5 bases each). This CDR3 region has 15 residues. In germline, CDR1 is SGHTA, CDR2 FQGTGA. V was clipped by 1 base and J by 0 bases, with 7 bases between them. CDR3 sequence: CASSLRGSSYNEQFF. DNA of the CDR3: TGTGCCAGCAGCTTAAGGGGGAGCTCCTACAATGAGCAGTTCTTC.

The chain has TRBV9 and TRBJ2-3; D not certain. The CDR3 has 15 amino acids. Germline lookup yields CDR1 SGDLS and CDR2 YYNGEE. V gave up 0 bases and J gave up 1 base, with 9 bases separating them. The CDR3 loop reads CASSVGQSRTDTQYF. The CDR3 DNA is TGTGCCAGCAGCGTAGGGCAGAGTCGCACAGATACGCAGTATTTT.

In DNA, the CDR3 is TGTGCCAGCAGCCTCGGACTAGTCGGGAATGTAAATGAGCAGTTCTTC. This codes for CASSLGLVGNVNEQFF. The V and J genes are TRBV7-3 and TRBJ2-1; TRBD2 aligns across 7 bases. The CDR3 has 16 residues. The trim removed 5 bases at V and 7 bases at J, leaving 14 bases unmatched. Germline loops: CDR1 SGHTA, CDR2 FQGTGA.

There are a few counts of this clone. The CDR3 reads CASSPPRANVYEQYF. The CDR3, as DNA: TGTGCCAGCAGCCCTCCCCGGGCCAACGTGTACGAGCAGTACTTC. V and J are TRBV7-7 and TRBJ2-7; no reliable D call. V dropped 5 bases and J dropped 4 bases, with 18 bases sitting between them. CDR3 length: 15 amino acids. The germline CDR1 and CDR2 sequences are SSHAT and FNYEAQ (reference sequence).

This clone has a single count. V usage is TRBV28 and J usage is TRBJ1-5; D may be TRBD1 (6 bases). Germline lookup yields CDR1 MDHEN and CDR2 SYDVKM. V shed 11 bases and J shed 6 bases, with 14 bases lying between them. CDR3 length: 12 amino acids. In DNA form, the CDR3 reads TGTGCCGGAAGGGGGGCAGGTCAGCCCCAGCATTTT. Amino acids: CAGRGAGQPQHF. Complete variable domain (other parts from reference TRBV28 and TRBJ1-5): DVKVTQSSRYLVKRTGEKVFLECVQDMDHENMFWYRQDPGLGLRLIYFSYDVKMKEKGDIPEGYSVSREKKERFSLILESASTNQTSMYLCAGRGAGQPQHFGDGTRLSIL.

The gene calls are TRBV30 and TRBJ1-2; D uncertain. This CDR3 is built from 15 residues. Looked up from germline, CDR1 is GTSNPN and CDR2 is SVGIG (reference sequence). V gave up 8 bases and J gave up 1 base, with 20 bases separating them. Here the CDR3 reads CARGSGWPFNYGYTF. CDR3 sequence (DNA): TGTGCCCGCGGCAGCGGCTGGCCTTTTAACTATGGCTACACCTTC.

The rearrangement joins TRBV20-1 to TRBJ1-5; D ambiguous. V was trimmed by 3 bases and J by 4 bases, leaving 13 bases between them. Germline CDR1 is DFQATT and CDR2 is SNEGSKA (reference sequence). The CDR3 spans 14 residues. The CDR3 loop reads CSASGRNLNQPQHF. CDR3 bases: TGCAGTGCTAGTGGCCGAAACCTAAATCAGCCCCAGCATTTT.

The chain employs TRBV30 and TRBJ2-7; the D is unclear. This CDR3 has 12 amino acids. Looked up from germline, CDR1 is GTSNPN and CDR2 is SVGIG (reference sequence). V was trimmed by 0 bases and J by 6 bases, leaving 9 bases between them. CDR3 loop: CAWSVGGSEQYF. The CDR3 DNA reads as TGTGCCTGGAGTGTAGGTGGGTCCGAGCAGTACTTC.

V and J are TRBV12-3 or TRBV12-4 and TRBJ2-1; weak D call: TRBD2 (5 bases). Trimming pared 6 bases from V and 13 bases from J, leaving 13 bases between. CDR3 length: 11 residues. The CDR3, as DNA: TGTGCCAGCAGCCGCGGGTCAGACCAGTTCTTC. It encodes CASSRGSDQFF.

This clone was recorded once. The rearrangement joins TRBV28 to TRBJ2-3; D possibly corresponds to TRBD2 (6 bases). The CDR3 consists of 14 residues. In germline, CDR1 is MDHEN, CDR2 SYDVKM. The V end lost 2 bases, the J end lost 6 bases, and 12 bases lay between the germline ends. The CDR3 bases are TGTGCCAGCAGTTTAATTAGCGGCGGGGATACGCAGTATTTT. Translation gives CASSLISGGDTQYF.

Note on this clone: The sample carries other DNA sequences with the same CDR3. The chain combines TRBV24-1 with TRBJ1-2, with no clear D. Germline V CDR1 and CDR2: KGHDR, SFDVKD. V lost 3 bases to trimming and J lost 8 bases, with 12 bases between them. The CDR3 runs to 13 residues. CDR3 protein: CATSDRTGEGYTF. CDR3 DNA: TGTGCCACCAGTGATCGAACTGGGGAAGGCTACACCTTC.

The CDR3 nucleotides read TGCGCCAGCAGCTTTCGGGGAGGGGGCACTGAAGCTTTCTTT. This codes for CASSFRGGGTEAFF. The V gene is TRBV5-1, the J gene TRBJ1-1; possible D gene TRBD1, 6 bases. V shed 2 bases and J shed 4 bases, with 12 bases lying between them. This CDR3 contains 14 residues. The germline V gene has CDR1 SGHRS and CDR2 YFSETQ.

The CDR3 nucleotides are TGTGCCAGCAGCCGGGGGACAAACCTCTACAATGAGCAGTTCTTC. It is translated as CASSRGTNLYNEQFF. V gene TRBV3-1 (or the pseudogene TRBV3-2) combines with J gene TRBJ2-1, with D maybe TRBD1 (6 bases). V gave up 4 bases and J gave up 3 bases, with 13 bases separating them. Germline V gives CDR1 LGHDT, CDR2 YNNKEL (reference sequence). The CDR3 has 15 residues.

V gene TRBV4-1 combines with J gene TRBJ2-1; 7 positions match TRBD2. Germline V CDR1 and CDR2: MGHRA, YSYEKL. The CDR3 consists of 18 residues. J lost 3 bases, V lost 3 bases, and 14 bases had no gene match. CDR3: CASSHKPWALADYNEQFF. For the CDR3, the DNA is TGCGCCAGCAGCCACAAGCCCTGGGCCCTAGCGGACTACAATGAGCAGTTCTTC.

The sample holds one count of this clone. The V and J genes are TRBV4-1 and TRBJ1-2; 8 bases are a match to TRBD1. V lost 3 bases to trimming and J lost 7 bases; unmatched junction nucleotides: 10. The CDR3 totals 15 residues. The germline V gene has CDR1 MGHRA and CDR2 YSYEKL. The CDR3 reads CASSQVQGALGGYTF. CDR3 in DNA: TGCGCCAGCAGCCAGGTCCAGGGGGCATTGGGTGGCTACACCTTC.

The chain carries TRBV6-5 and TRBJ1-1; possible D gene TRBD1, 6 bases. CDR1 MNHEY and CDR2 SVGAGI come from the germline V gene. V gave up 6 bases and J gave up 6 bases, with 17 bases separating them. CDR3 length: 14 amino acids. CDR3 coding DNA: TGTGCCAGCAGAGGGCACGTGGGGGCGGCTGAAGCTTTCTTT. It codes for CASRGHVGAAEAFF.

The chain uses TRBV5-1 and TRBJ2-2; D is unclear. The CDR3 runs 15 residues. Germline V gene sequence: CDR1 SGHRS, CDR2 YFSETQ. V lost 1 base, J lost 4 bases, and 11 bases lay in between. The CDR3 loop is CASSLQSPSTGELFF. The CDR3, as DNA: TGCGCCAGCAGCTTGCAATCCCCGAGCACCGGGGAGCTGTTTTTT.

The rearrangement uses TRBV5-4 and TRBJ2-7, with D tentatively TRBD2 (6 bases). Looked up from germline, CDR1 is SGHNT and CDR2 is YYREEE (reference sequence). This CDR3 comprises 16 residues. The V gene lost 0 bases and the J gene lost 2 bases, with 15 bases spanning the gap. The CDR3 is CASSLGPETRTYEQYF. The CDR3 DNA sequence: TGTGCCAGCAGCTTGGGCCCCGAGACTAGGACCTACGAGCAGTACTTC.

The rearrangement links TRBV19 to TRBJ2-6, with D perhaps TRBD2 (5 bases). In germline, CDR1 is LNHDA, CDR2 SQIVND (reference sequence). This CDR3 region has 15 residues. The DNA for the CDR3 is TGTGCTAGCCGGGGAATTGTCTCTGGGGCCAACGTCCTGACTTTC. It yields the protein CASRGIVSGANVLTF.

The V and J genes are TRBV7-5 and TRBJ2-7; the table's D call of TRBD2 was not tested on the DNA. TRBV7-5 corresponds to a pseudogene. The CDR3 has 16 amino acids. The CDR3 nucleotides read TGTGCCAGAAGCTTAGCTACGGGACTAGCGGGATACGAGCAGTACTTC. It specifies CARSLATGLAGYEQYF.

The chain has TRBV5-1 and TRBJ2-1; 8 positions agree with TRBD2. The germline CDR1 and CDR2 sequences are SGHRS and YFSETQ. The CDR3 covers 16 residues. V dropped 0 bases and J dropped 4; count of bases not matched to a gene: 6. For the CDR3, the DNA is TGCGCCAGCAGCTTGGTTCCTAGCGGGCCTTACAATGAGCAGTTCTTC. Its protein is CASSLVPSGPYNEQFF.

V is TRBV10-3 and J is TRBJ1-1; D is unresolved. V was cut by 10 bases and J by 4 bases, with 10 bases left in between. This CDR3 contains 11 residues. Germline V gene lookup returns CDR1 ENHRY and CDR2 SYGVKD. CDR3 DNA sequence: TGTGCCACCACTAAAGGCACTGAAGCTTTCTTT. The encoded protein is CATTKGTEAFF.

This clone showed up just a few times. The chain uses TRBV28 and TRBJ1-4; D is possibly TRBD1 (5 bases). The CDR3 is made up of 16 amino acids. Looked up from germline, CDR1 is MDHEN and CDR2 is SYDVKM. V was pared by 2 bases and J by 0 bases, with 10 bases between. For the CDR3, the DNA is TGTGCCAGCAGTTTAATGGGGGGATCAACTAATGAAAAACTGTTTTTT. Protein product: CASSLMGGSTNEKLFF.

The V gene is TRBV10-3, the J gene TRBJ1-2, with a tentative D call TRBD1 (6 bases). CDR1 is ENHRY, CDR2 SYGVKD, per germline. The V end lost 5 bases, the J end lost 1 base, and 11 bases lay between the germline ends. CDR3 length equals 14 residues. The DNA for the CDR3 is TGTGCCATCAGTTCCGGGACAATTAACTATGGCTACACCTTC. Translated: CAISSGTINYGYTF.

CDR3 amino acids: CASSWGGAGYTF. The CDR3, as DNA: TGTGCCAGCAGCTGGGGTGGGGCTGGCTACACCTTC. This rearrangement joins TRBV7-2 to TRBJ1-2; possible D gene TRBD1, 5 bases. CDR1 and CDR2 from the germline V gene are SGHTA and FQGNSA. V was trimmed by 4 bases and J by 7 bases, leaving 10 bases between them. This CDR3 has 12 amino acids. Together with reference TRBV7-2 and TRBJ1-2, the CDR3 gives the full variable domain: GAGVSQSPSNKVTEKGKDVELRCDPISGHTALYWYRQSLGQGLEFLIYFQGNSAPDKSGLPSDRFSAERTGGSVSTLTIQRTQQEDSAVYLCASSWGGAGYTFGSGTRLTVV.

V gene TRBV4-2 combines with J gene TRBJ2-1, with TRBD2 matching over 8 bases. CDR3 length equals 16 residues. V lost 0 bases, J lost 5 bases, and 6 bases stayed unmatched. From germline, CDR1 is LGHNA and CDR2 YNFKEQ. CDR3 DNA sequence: TGTGCCAGCAGCCAAGATGGACTAGCTGCAAACAATGAGCAGTTCTTC. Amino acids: CASSQDGLAANNEQFF.